This section outlines one TCR beta chain sequence together with its context. Its antigen is unknown. Losses at the gene ends were 3 bases for V and 5 bases for J; bases not matched to a gene: 6. CDR1 is MNHEY, CDR2 SMNVEV, per germline (reference sequence). The CDR3 contains 15 residues. Repertoires were generated with immunoSEQ multiplex PCR, while TCRdb's copy carries only in-frame clones and drops some. Of about 870,000 clones in the sample, about 91% were seen once. The source of the sample is a study of shared clonotypes between healthy human individuals. Overall study findings and caveats: Enrolling few donors narrowed the genetic and exposure-history diversity that was represented. Clonotypes that were shared across a handful of donors made up 4.5% to 5% of naive CD4 clonotypes. Larger estimated richness was generally recorded for naive subsets relative to memory subsets.

The naive CD8 subset, CD45RO-negative cells positively selected for CCR7, excluded terminally differentiated effector memory CD45RA+ cells. All participating donors were Caucasian adults from Nashville, Tennessee. The origin of this receptor is a man in his thirties or forties in good health. The V gene is TRBV27, the J gene TRBJ2-1, with 8 bases identical to TRBD2. The sequencing input was naive CD8+ T cells sorted from blood. The CDR3 DNA reads TGTGCCAGCAGTTTGGTGACTAGCGCCGACAATGAGCAGTTCTTC. It yields the protein CASSLVTSADNEQFF.